This T cell receptor (beta chain) was sequenced in a study of OX40 agonist ivuxolimab in advanced cancers. About the study: Patients assigned to dose escalation were diagnosed with hepatocellular carcinoma, melanoma, renal cell or head and neck cancer.

The CDR3 sequence is 15 residues long. Trimming stripped 3 bases from V and 0 bases from J, with 10 bases between. Germline V gene data show CDR1 as SGHTS and CDR2 as YDEGEE. Generated by immunoSEQ multiplex PCR, the TCRdb table keeps only in-frame clones and is missing some. This sample carries about 73,000 clones, 80% to 90% of them seen once, and the ten largest clones take 10% to 11%. This clonotype was obtained from an adult with an advanced solid tumor such as melanoma, head and neck, liver or kidney cancer. The chain uses TRBV5-8 and TRBJ1-5; D unresolved. Sequencing used CD4+ or CD8+ T cells sorted from blood, obtained in a trial of the OX40 agonist ivuxolimab. CDR3 nucleotides: TGTGCCAGCAGCTCAACCGAGTATAGCAATCAGCCCCAGCATTTT. The encoded protein is CASSSTEYSNQPQHF.